This T cell receptor (beta chain) was sequenced during a study of esophageal squamous cell carcinoma under preoperative chemotherapy. Turning to the study itself: TCR repertoires were profiled from both peripheral blood T cells and tumor-infiltrating lymphocytes. Study-wide points: Post-treatment tumor-infiltrating lymphocytes appeared partly derived from peripheral T cells migrating into the tumor. Tumor-infiltrating lymphocytes showed no significant post-chemotherapy TCR diversity increase, unlike peripheral T cells.

In the case of this clonotype: The antigen is unknown.

Germline V lookup: CDR1 LNHDA, CDR2 SQIVND (reference sequence). The CDR3 spans 16 residues. Between the trimmed V and J ends, which lost 1 base and 1 base, there was a span of 8 bases. TCRdb processed the PCR reads anew with MiXCR; each CDR3 protein has one entry. Counted here are some 32,000 distinct CDR3 sequences, 50% to 60% occurring once; the ten biggest clones make up 20% to 25%. Indicated time point: after preoperative PTX-NDP chemotherapy. V and J are TRBV19 and TRBJ2-6; D gene uncertain. The receptor was derived from a human donor with esophageal squamous cell carcinoma. The donor label of this sample is uncertain. This specimen was taken from a patient given preoperative chemotherapy. Written as DNA, the CDR3 is TGTGCCAGTAGTATAGCTTTGGCTTCTGGGGCCAACGTCCTGACTTTC. The encoded protein is CASSIALASGANVLTF.